A single sample gave rise to the 7 T cell receptor delta chains below, sequenced in a study of γδ T cells in repeated Plasmodium falciparum infection. TCRdb called clones anew from the multiplex PCR reads with CATT. The profile shows approximately 93,000 delta-chain clones, 0.98% of them singletons. Bulk repertoires came from Vgamma9/Vdelta2+ or Vdelta2-negative gammadelta T cells flow-sorted from PBMC. Sequences were obtained from gamma-delta T cells from blood. These receptors all stem from a pool of human donors (malaria-infected and uninfected, not separated).

This clone was counted ten times or more. The chain links TRDV2 to TRDJ3; possibly TRDD3 for D (6 bases). CDR1 and CDR2 from the germline V gene are GEAIGNYY and EKD. The CDR3 runs 17 residues. V lost 3 bases, J lost 2 bases, and 13 bases lay in between. The CDR3 sequence is CACDALLGTWDTRQMFF. CDR3 bases: TGTGCCTGTGACGCGCTACTGGGAACCTGGGACACCCGACAGATGTTTTTC.

This clone was counted many times. The chain is built from TRDV1 and TRDJ1; D is perhaps TRDD3 (7 bases). Trimming removed 6 bases from V and 0 bases from J, with 26 bases in between. The germline gives CDR1 TSWWSYY, CDR2 QGS. This CDR3 contains 19 residues. The CDR3 region has the DNA TGTGCTCTTGGAGAATATCGAAATACCTGGGGATATTACACCGATAAACTCATCTTT. It yields the protein CALGEYRNTWGYYTDKLIF.

In its sample, this clone was seen a few times. A far larger clone is a single base away, which makes a read error likely. The chain couples TRDV1 to TRDJ1; 13 bases map to TRDD3. Because TCRdb records no J gene, it was assigned here through a match of the DNA to germline. The CDR3 has 21 amino acids. CDR1 and CDR2 from the germline V gene are TSWWSYY and QGS. CDR3 residues: CALGELPSFLLGDTLSGKLIF. The CDR3 DNA is TGCGCTCTTGGGGAACTACCGTCCTTCCTACTGGGGGATACGCTCTCCGGTAAACTCATCTTT.

This clone was picked up a small number of times. This DNA translates differently at residue 9 from the TCRdb protein, which is that of a much larger clone; a read error is likely, and the protein shown is the DNA's own translation. The chain recombines TRDV1 with TRDJ1; TRDD3 matches 7 bases. Looked up from germline, CDR1 is TSWWSYY and CDR2 is QGS. J was trimmed by 8 bases and V by 5 bases; bases with no gene match: 23. CDR3 length: 18 residues. This CDR3 is CALGIQLGGTLHPPKLIF. The CDR3 DNA follows: TGTGCTCTTGGGATCCAGCTGGGGGGTACGCTTCATCCACCGAAACTCATCTTT.

This clone has just a few counts. A read error is the likely source, as a far larger clone sits one nucleotide away. The sample contains more than one DNA sequence encoding this CDR3. No call exists for the J gene, whereas the V gene is TRDV2; the D call TRDD3 from the table was never checked on the DNA. This CDR3 region has 15 residues. CDR1 and CDR2 from the germline V gene are GEAIGNYY and EKD. The CDR3 loop reads CACDTTGGYPHALIF. The CDR3, as DNA: TGTGCCTGTGACACCACTGGGGGATACCCACATGCACTAATCTTT.

This clone was seen a handful of times. This DNA translates differently at residue 12 from the TCRdb protein, which is that of a much larger clone; a read error is likely, and the protein shown is the DNA's own translation. V gene TRDV2 combines with J gene TRDJ1; 9 nucleotides align to TRDD3. CDR1 and CDR2 from the germline V gene are GEAIGNYY and EKD. This CDR3 region has 17 residues. Trimming at V came to 3 bases and at J to 4 bases, leaving 14 bases not matched to a gene. CDR3: CACDPLGDMDYIDKLIF. In nucleotides, the CDR3 is TGTGCCTGTGACCCGTTGGGGGATATGGACTACATCGATAAACTCATCTTT.

This clone was seen ten or more times. The genes are TRDV2 and TRDJ1, with 13 bases aligning to TRDD3. CDR1 is GEAIGNYY, CDR2 EKD, per germline. V lost 3 bases and J lost 0; bases outside the gene matches: 15. CDR3 size: 20 residues. DNA for the CDR3: TGTGCCTGTGACCACATACTGGGGGATACGGGGGAACCTAACACCGATAAACTCATCTTT. Translation: CACDHILGDTGEPNTDKLIF.